This TCR beta chain was documented in a study of blood T cell repertoires in COVID-19. Study overall: Researchers got acute and convalescent COVID-19 samples from the United States, Italy and Spain. Sample material is recorded as cDNA or gDNA derived from T cells, B-cell-depleted T cells, or PBMCs.

The table came from immunoSEQ multiplex PCR; TCRdb's copy has only in-frame clones and leaves some out. Of over 100,000 clones listed, about four fifths were seen once; the top ten hold about 10%. The CDR3 loop spans 15 amino acids. The germline V and J ends were trimmed by 3 bases and 3 bases, with 17 bases remaining between them. Looked up from germline, CDR1 is GTSNPN and CDR2 is SVGIG (reference sequence). The V gene is TRBV30, the J gene TRBJ1-1; D perhaps matches TRBD1 (6 bases). The source of this sequence is a human donor in a cohort sampled during active COVID-19. Specimen: peripheral blood. The chain's CDR3 is CAWSIGTPGDTEAFF. DNA of the CDR3: TGTGCCTGGAGCATCGGGACACCCGGGGACACTGAAGCTTTCTTT.